Below, 25 T cell receptor beta chains from the same sample are listed, as sequenced in a study of T-cell memory formation after mild COVID-19. Using its own MiXCR run on the 5' RACE reads, TCRdb lists one record per CDR3 protein. The data contain 560,000 or so distinct CDR3 sequences, 15% to 20% of them singletons. The sequencing input was PBMCs or a T cell subset sorted from them (not recorded which). The receptor set was obtained from an adult woman who had mild COVID-19 (a few samples of this study predate the infection). Cell type and time point are not known.

V and J are TRBV6-5 and TRBJ2-5; D remains unclear. CDR1 is MNHEY, CDR2 SVGAGI, per germline. V gave up 0 bases and J gave up 7 bases, with 12 bases separating them. The CDR3 length is 14 residues. The CDR3 nucleotides are TGTGCCAGCAGTTACTCGGGTGGTTCGGGGACCCAGTACTTC. This codes for CASSYSGGSGTQYF.

V usage is TRBV5-1 and J usage is TRBJ1-5; possibly TRBD1 for D (5 bases). Germline CDR1 SGHRS, CDR2 YFSETQ. V lost 0 bases and J lost 6, with 10 bases in between. The CDR3 has 14 amino acids. The CDR3: CASSLDLGTQPQHF. CDR3 nucleotides: TGCGCCAGCAGCTTGGATCTGGGGACTCAGCCCCAGCATTTT.

The J gene is TRBJ2-3, the V gene TRBV7-9; D not certain. The CDR3 loop spans 14 amino acids. The V gene lost 7 bases and the J gene lost 6 bases, with 17 bases spanning the gap. Germline V gives CDR1 SEHNR, CDR2 FQNEAQ (reference sequence). The CDR3 DNA follows: TGTGCCAGCACCCAGAGTAGTGCCTTGGATACGCAGTATTTT. As protein: CASTQSSALDTQYF.

The chain employs TRBV7-2 and TRBJ2-1, with D maybe TRBD1 (6 bases). V dropped 6 bases and J dropped 6 bases, with 18 bases sitting between them. The CDR3 contains 15 residues. Germline V gives CDR1 SGHTA, CDR2 FQGNSA. In DNA form, the CDR3 reads TGTGCCAGCAGATCCGGGACATACACAGTCAATGAGCAGTTCTTC. As protein: CASRSGTYTVNEQFF.

This clonotype was observed a handful of times. The V call is TRBV12-3 or TRBV12-4, the J call TRBJ2-5, with 11 bases matching TRBD1. The ends lost 2 bases at V and 1 base at J; junction bases unmatched: 6. The length of the CDR3 is 17 residues. CDR3 in amino acids: CASSLSWDRGGQETQYF. DNA of the CDR3: TGTGCCAGCAGTTTATCTTGGGACAGGGGGGGCCAAGAGACCCAGTACTTC.

A few counts support this clonotype. The CDR3 DNA is TGTGCCAGCAGCCCCACCGGCGGGAGATACTCTGCCCGCCACGAGCAGTACTTC. It is translated as CASSPTGGRYSARHEQYF. The genes are TRBV12-3 or TRBV12-4 and TRBJ2-7; 7 bases are shared with TRBD2. The CDR3 length is 18 residues. Trimming removed 6 bases from V and 5 bases from J; junction bases left unmatched: 22.

V usage is TRBV6-1 and J usage is TRBJ1-4; unclear D gene. The ends were cut back, 2 bases at V and 2 bases at J, with 3 bases in the middle. Per germline, CDR1 MNHNS and CDR2 SASEGT. The CDR3 extends over 13 amino acids. As DNA, the CDR3 is TGTGCCAGCAGTGAACAGACTAATGAAAAACTGTTTTTT. Its protein product is CASSEQTNEKLFF.

This clonotype occurred a few times. The chain has TRBV2 and TRBJ1-1; the match to TRBD1 covers 11 bases. This CDR3 is 14 amino acids long. In germline, CDR1 is SNHLY, CDR2 FYNNEI. Unmatched junction bases numbered 7, after V lost 7 bases and J lost 6 bases. CDR3 sequence reads: CASNWGQGVPEAFF. As DNA, the CDR3 is TGTGCCAGCAACTGGGGACAGGGGGTGCCTGAAGCTTTCTTT.

V gene TRBV24-1 combines with J gene TRBJ1-1, with TRBD1 matching 7 bases. The CDR3 has 13 amino acids. In germline, CDR1 is KGHDR, CDR2 SFDVKD. The V and J ends lost 7 bases and 4 bases, in that order; junction bases with no gene match: 5. The CDR3 spells CATRVQGGTEAFF. Here the CDR3 DNA reads TGTGCCACCAGGGTTCAGGGGGGCACTGAAGCTTTCTTT.

This clonotype was seen a handful of times. The J gene is TRBJ1-5, the V gene TRBV7-2; no definite D call. The germline V gene has CDR1 SGHTA and CDR2 FQGNSA. The ends were cut back, 1 base at V and 3 bases at J, with 10 bases in the middle. The CDR3 contains 15 residues. In nucleotides, the CDR3 is TGTGCCAGCAGCTTAGAGAGTGGATACAATCAGCCCCAGCATTTT. It encodes CASSLESGYNQPQHF.

This clonotype was counted only a few times. The chain carries TRBV12-3 or TRBV12-4 and TRBJ2-1; 8 nucleotides line up with TRBD2. The CDR3 is made up of 15 amino acids. After removal of 5 bases from V and 7 bases from J, the junction contained 10 bases not matched to a gene. The DNA for the CDR3 is TGTGCCAGCAGTCGACTGGCGGGAGGAAAGAATGAGCAGTTCTTC. Protein: CASSRLAGGKNEQFF.

This clonotype was detected ten times or more. V usage is TRBV5-6 and J usage is TRBJ2-7; no firm D call. CDR1 and CDR2 (germline): SGHDT, YYEEEE. The V end was cut by 1 base, the J end by 0 bases, with 8 bases between. The CDR3 sequence is 14 residues long. CDR3 in DNA: TGTGCCAGCAGCTTGCGTCCATCCTCCTACGAGCAGTACTTC. Amino acids: CASSLRPSSYEQYF.

This clonotype was picked up a small number of times. The V call is TRBV9, the J call TRBJ1-6, with D perhaps TRBD1 (5 bases). The CDR3 has 15 amino acids. V was pared by 3 bases and J by 2 bases, with 9 bases between. The germline V gene encodes CDR1 SGDLS and CDR2 YYNGEE. The CDR3 DNA reads as TGTGCCAGCAGCGCGGGACTTACCTATAATTCACCCCTCCACTTT. Its protein is CASSAGLTYNSPLHF.

The chain is built from TRBV24-1 and TRBJ2-1; 9 bases agree with TRBD2. V was clipped by 7 bases and J by 7 bases; unmatched bases: 4. The CDR3 has 13 amino acids. Germline CDR1 KGHDR, CDR2 SFDVKD. CDR3 loop: CATRDSGSNEQFF. The CDR3 DNA is TGTGCCACCAGGGATAGCGGGAGTAATGAGCAGTTCTTC.

The chain combines TRBV7-9 with TRBJ2-7; D call uncertain. Germline V gene lookup returns CDR1 SEHNR and CDR2 FQNEAQ (reference sequence). This CDR3 contains 16 residues. Trimming cost V 6 bases and J 2 bases, with 20 bases left between them. The CDR3 DNA reads TGTGCCAGCAGTCTTAGCCCCGGATATGCTACCTACGAGCAGTACTTC. Its protein is CASSLSPGYATYEQYF.

A few counts support this clonotype. This chain uses TRBV6-2 or TRBV6-3 with TRBJ2-5; D is possibly TRBD2 (5 bases). CDR1 MNHEY and CDR2 SVGEGT come from the germline V gene. The V gene lost 10 bases and the J gene lost 5 bases, with 20 bases spanning the gap. The CDR3 is 14 residues long. The DNA for the CDR3 is TGTGCCACCTCTTGGACTCTCTTTGGGGAGACCCAGTACTTC. This encodes CATSWTLFGETQYF.

This sequence joins TRBV10-3 and TRBJ1-1; 9 bases are shared with TRBD1. The CDR3 sequence is 15 residues long. Per germline, CDR1 ENHRY and CDR2 SYGVKD. J gave up 1 base and V 6 bases, and 6 bases lay outside the gene matches. CDR3 protein: CAIRAGQGRNTEAFF. DNA of the CDR3: TGTGCCATCAGGGCGGGACAGGGACGGAACACTGAAGCTTTCTTT.

Comment on this clonotype: A clone one base away is much larger, so this may be a read error. The J gene is TRBJ1-5, the V gene TRBV15; D unclear. The ends were cut back, 0 bases at V and 6 bases at J, with 3 bases in the middle. The germline V gene has CDR1 LNHNV and CDR2 YYDKDF (reference sequence). CDR3 length: 12 amino acids. The CDR3 loop reads CATSRDRQPQHF. Written as DNA, the CDR3 is TGTGCCACCAGCAGAGATCGTCAGCCCCAGCATTTT.

This rearrangement joins TRBV30 to TRBJ1-2; the D is unclear. V was cut by 0 bases and J by 2 bases, with 10 bases left in between. CDR1 is GTSNPN, CDR2 SVGIG, per germline (reference sequence). This CDR3 spans 14 amino acids. As DNA, the CDR3 is TGTGCCTGGAGTGTACTGACACGCAACTATGGCTACACCTTC. This codes for CAWSVLTRNYGYTF.

This clonotype was seen only a few times. The genes are TRBV5-1 and TRBJ2-7; 9 nucleotides line up with TRBD1. Germline CDR1 is SGHRS and CDR2 is YFSETQ. The CDR3 spans 15 residues. V lost 4 bases and J lost 0; bases outside the gene matches: 5. CDR3 DNA: TGCGCCAGCAGCGGGGACAGGGCGTACTCCTACGAGCAGTACTTC. Protein sequence: CASSGDRAYSYEQYF. The variable domain in full, with the rest retrieved from reference TRBV5-1 and TRBJ2-7, is KAGVTQTPRYLIKTRGQQVTLSCSPISGHRSVSWYQQTPGQGLQFLFEYFSETQRNKGNFPGRFSGRQFSNSRSEMNVSTLELGDSALYLCASSGDRAYSYEQYFGPGTRLTVT.

The chain has TRBV6-5 and TRBJ2-7; tentative D call: TRBD2 (5 bases). CDR1 is MNHEY and CDR2 is SVGAGI in the germline V gene. Trimming cost V 0 bases and J 0 bases, with 12 bases left between them. This CDR3 contains 16 residues. The CDR3 loop is CASSYSALRGSYEQYF. CDR3 DNA sequence: TGTGCCAGCAGTTACTCGGCCCTCCGGGGCTCCTACGAGCAGTACTTC.

In its sample, this clonotype was seen a few times. The chain links TRBV29-1 to TRBJ2-7; 7 bases align to TRBD1. Germline CDR1 and CDR2: SQVTM and ANQGSEA. Trimming took 4 bases from V and 7 from J; bases not matched to a gene: 7. The CDR3 length is 12 residues. This CDR3 reads CSVAGQAGEQYF. CDR3 DNA sequence: TGCAGCGTTGCTGGACAGGCTGGGGAGCAGTACTTC.

The V and J genes are TRBV9 and TRBJ1-3; a weak D match, TRBD1 (6 bases). Looked up from germline, CDR1 is SGDLS and CDR2 is YYNGEE. The CDR3 runs to 13 residues. V lost 2 bases and J 6 bases, leaving 9 bases between the germline ends. As DNA, the CDR3 is TGTGCCAGCAGCGTCCGGACAGAAAACACCATATATTTT. Translating it yields CASSVRTENTIYF. The entire variable domain, with the rest obtained from reference TRBV9 and TRBJ1-3, is as follows: DSGVTQTPKHLITATGQRVTLRCSPRSGDLSVYWYQQSLDQGLQFLIQYYNGEERAKGNILERFSAQQFPDLHSELNLSSLELGDSALYFCASSVRTENTIYFGEGSWLTVV.

Only a few counts were recorded for this clonotype. The chain has TRBV5-1 and TRBJ1-1; D not certain. The CDR3 sequence is 13 residues long. The V gene's germline CDR1 is SGHRS and CDR2 YFSETQ. V was shortened by 6 bases and J by 2 bases, with 11 bases between the two germline ends. The CDR3 nucleotides are TGCGCCAGCAACTTCAGGTCAAACACTGAAGCTTTCTTT. As protein: CASNFRSNTEAFF.

Here the CDR3 reads CASSFGTTSGPYNEQFF. The CDR3, as DNA: TGTGCCAGCAGCTTTGGAACGACTAGCGGACCCTACAATGAGCAGTTCTTC. The rearrangement links TRBV11-3 to TRBJ2-1, with TRBD2 matching 9 bases. Germline CDR1 is SGHNT and CDR2 is YENEEA. The CDR3 consists of 17 residues. J gave up 2 bases and V 3 bases, and 8 bases lay outside the gene matches.